Listed here are 10 T cell receptor beta chains from one sample, sequenced in a study of blood T cell repertoires in COVID-19. Here immunoSEQ multiplex PCR was the method, and the copy in TCRdb shows in-frame clones only, minus some. The data hold some 83,000 clones, with roughly 85% observed a single time. The specimen was peripheral blood. These receptors originate from an elderly woman with active or convalescent COVID-19.

The gene calls are TRBV2 and TRBJ2-1; 7 bases are a match to TRBD2. The CDR3 consists of 13 residues. The V gene end was trimmed by 4 bases and the J gene end by 6 bases; junction bases not matched to a gene: 3. Germline V lookup: CDR1 SNHLY, CDR2 FYNNEI. The CDR3 nucleotides are TGTGCCAGCAGTGTGGGGAGGGCCAATGAGCAGTTCTTC. It yields the protein CASSVGRANEQFF.

The chain carries TRBV9 and TRBJ1-3, with TRBD1 matching over 8 bases. CDR1 and CDR2 (germline): SGDLS, YYNGEE. The CDR3 runs 15 residues. The ends lost 3 bases at V and 2 bases at J; junction bases unmatched: 4. CDR3 DNA sequence: TGTGCCAGCAGCGCCCTCAGGGGGCCTGGAAACACCATATATTTT. Its protein product is CASSALRGPGNTIYF.

This clone was picked up a small number of times. The chain is built from TRBV6-5 and TRBJ1-2, with unresolved D. The CDR3 has 13 amino acids. With 2 bases removed from V and 5 bases from J, the gap between germline ends came to 9 bases. Germline CDR1 MNHEY, CDR2 SVGAGI. This CDR3 is CASSYSDGYGYTF. The CDR3 DNA sequence: TGTGCCAGCAGTTACAGCGACGGATATGGCTACACCTTC.

The rearrangement joins TRBV27 to TRBJ2-5; D is unclear. This CDR3 comprises 12 residues. CDR1 and CDR2 (germline): MNHEY, SMNVEV (reference sequence). The V end lost 6 bases, the J end lost 2 bases, and 7 bases lay between the germline ends. The CDR3 loop is CASSGSQETQYF. In DNA form, the CDR3 reads TGTGCCAGCAGCGGGTCTCAAGAGACCCAGTACTTC.

This clone was observed a single time. The V and J genes are TRBV4-1 and TRBJ2-7; 8 bases line up with TRBD2. Germline V gives CDR1 MGHRA, CDR2 YSYEKL. The CDR3 consists of 17 residues. V gave up 3 bases and J gave up 0 bases; unmatched junction bases: 10. CDR3 nucleotide sequence: TGCGCCAGCAGCCAGGGACTAGAGCGGGCTTACTCCTACGAGCAGTACTTC. Its protein product is CASSQGLERAYSYEQYF.

This sequence joins TRBV5-1 and TRBJ2-3; TRBD2 matches 9 bases. V was clipped by 0 bases and J by 5 bases; unmatched bases: 1. This CDR3 is 14 amino acids long. Germline CDR1 and CDR2: SGHRS and YFSETQ. The CDR3 reads CASSLVAGEDTQYF. The DNA of the CDR3 is TGCGCCAGCAGCTTGGTAGCGGGAGAAGATACGCAGTATTTT. Full variable domain (rest looked up from reference TRBV5-1 and TRBJ2-3): KAGVTQTPRYLIKTRGQQVTLSCSPISGHRSVSWYQQTPGQGLQFLFEYFSETQRNKGNFPGRFSGRQFSNSRSEMNVSTLELGDSALYLCASSLVAGEDTQYFGPGTRLTVL.

The chain links TRBV9 to TRBJ2-7; 9 positions match TRBD1. V lost 4 bases and J lost 7; bases outside the gene matches: 9. CDR1 is SGDLS, CDR2 YYNGEE, per germline. The CDR3 is made up of 14 amino acids. The CDR3 sequence is CASSKRTGVLEQYF. For the CDR3, the DNA is TGTGCCAGCAGCAAGCGGACAGGGGTTTTGGAGCAGTACTTC.

This chain uses TRBV11-1 with TRBJ2-7, with TRBD1 matching over 8 bases. CDR3 size: 13 residues. The V gene's germline CDR1 is SGHAT and CDR2 FQDESV (reference sequence). The V gene end was trimmed by 4 bases and the J gene end by 6 bases; junction bases not matched to a gene: 5. The DNA for the CDR3 is TGTGCCAGCAGCTCTGGACAGGGCCGCGAGCAGTACTTC. Its translation is CASSSGQGREQYF.

The gene calls are TRBV6-5 and TRBJ1-5; 7 bases agree with TRBD1. Germline loops: CDR1 MNHEY, CDR2 SVGAGI. J gave up 6 bases and V 0 bases, and 5 bases lay outside the gene matches. This CDR3 spans 15 amino acids. The CDR3 reads CASSYSGQYGQPQHF. CDR3 nucleotide sequence: TGTGCCAGCAGTTACTCGGGACAGTACGGTCAGCCCCAGCATTTT.

As concerns this clone: Other nucleotide sequences in the sample specify the same CDR3. The rearrangement links TRBV3-1 (or the pseudogene TRBV3-2) to TRBJ2-7; TRBD2 is a possible D gene (5 bases). Deletions cut 2 bases from V and 1 base from J, with 6 bases between. The germline V gene encodes CDR1 LGHDT and CDR2 YNNKEL (reference sequence). This CDR3 has 13 amino acids. This CDR3 reads CASSQRGSYEQYF. The CDR3 DNA follows: TGTGCCAGCAGCCAAAGAGGGTCCTACGAGCAGTACTTC.